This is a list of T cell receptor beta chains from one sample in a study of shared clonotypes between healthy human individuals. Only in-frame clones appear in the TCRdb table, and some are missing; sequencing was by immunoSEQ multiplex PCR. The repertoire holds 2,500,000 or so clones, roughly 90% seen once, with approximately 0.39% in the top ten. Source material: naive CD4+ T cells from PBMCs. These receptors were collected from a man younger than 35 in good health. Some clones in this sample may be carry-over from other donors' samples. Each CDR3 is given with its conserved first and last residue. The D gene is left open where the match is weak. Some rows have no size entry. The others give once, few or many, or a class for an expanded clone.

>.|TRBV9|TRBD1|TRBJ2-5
TGTGCCAGCAGCGTAAGGACAGGGGGTCGGGAGACCCAGTACTTC
CASSVRTGGRETQYF
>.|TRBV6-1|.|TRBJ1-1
TGTGCCAGCAGTCATCCGGGACGGTCGCCCACTGAAGCTTTCTTT
CASSHPGRSPTEAFF
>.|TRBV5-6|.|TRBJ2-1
TGTGCCAGCAGCTTGGGCAGGACCTACTACAATGAGCAGTTCTTC
CASSLGRTYYNEQFF
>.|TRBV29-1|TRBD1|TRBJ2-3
TGCAGCGGAAACAGGGGGCATGGAGATACGCAGTATTTT
CSGNRGHGDTQYF
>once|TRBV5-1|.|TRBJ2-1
TGCGCCAGCAGCTTGGGGAAGGGGGGTGAGCAGTTCTTC
CASSLGKGGEQFF
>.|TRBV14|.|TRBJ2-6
TGTGCCAGCAGCCGAGGGGGGTCCGGGGCCAACGTCCTGACTTTC
CASSRGGSGANVLTF
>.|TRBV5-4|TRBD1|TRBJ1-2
TGTGCCAGCAACACAAAACTGGGTCAGGGGGAAAACTATGGCTACACCTTC
CASNTKLGQGENYGYTF
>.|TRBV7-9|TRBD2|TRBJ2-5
TGTGCCAGCAGCTCTAGCGGGAGGGCCCGGGAGACCCAGTACTTC
CASSSSGRARETQYF
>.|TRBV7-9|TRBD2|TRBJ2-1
TGTGCCAGCAGCCGCAGCGGGAGCTCCTACAATGAGCAGTTCTTC
CASSRSGSSYNEQFF
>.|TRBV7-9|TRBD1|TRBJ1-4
TGTGCCAGCAGCCTGGGGGGACAGCCTAATGAAAAACTGTTTTTT
CASSLGGQPNEKLFF
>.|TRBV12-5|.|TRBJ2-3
TGTGCTAGTGGTGCCTCTAGGATGGGCACAGATACGCAGTATTTT
CASGASRMGTDTQYF
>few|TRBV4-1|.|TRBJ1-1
TGCGCCAGCAGCCAATGGGCTCGGCCGAAGAACACTGAAGCTTTCTTT
CASSQWARPKNTEAFF
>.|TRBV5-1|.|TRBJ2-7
TGCGCCAGCAGCTGGGGGGCTAGACAGGGATCAAACGAGCAGTACTTC
CASSWGARQGSNEQYF
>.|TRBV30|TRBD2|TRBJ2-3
TGTGCCTGGAGAAATCCGGGACTAGCGGGAGGGGATACGCAGTATTTT
CAWRNPGLAGGDTQYF
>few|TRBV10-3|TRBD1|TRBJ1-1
TGTGCCATCACCAACGACAGGGGTGGGAACACTGAAGCTTTCTTT
CAITNDRGGNTEAFF
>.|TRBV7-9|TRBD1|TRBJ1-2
TGTGCCAGCAGCACGCGGGACAGCTATGGCTACACCTTC
CASSTRDSYGYTF
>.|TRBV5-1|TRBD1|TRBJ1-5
TGCGCCAGCAGATGGGACAGGGATCAGCCCCAGCATTTT
CASRWDRDQPQHF
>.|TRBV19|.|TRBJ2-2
TGTGCCAGTAGTACCCAGAGACAGGATTGGAGCACCGGGGAGCTGTTTTTT
CASSTQRQDWSTGELFF
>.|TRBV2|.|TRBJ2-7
TGTGCCAGCAGTGAACGACGGGCCAGTCCCTACGAGCAGTACTTC
CASSERRASPYEQYF
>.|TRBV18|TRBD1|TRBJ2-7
TGTGCCAGCTCGTCAGGGGGCTACGAGCAGTACTTC
CASSSGGYEQYF
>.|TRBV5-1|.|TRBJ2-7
TGCGCCAGCAGCCACGGACCCGGAGACCCGACCTACGAGCAGTACTTC
CASSHGPGDPTYEQYF
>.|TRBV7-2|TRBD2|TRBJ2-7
TGTGCCAGCAGCTTAGTCGGACTAGCGGGAGGGTATTCCTACGAGCAGTACTTC
CASSLVGLAGGYSYEQYF
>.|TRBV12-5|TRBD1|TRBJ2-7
TGTGCTAGTGGTTTGGGACAGGGAACAATTGGGGAGCAGTACTTC
CASGLGQGTIGEQYF
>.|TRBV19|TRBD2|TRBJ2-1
TGTGCCAGTAGTAGAGGACTAGCGGGAGGCCCCATCGACAATGAGCAGTTCTTC
CASSRGLAGGPIDNEQFF
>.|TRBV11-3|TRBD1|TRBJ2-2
TGTGCCAGCAGCCCCAGACAGGGTGTAACCGGGGAGCTGTTTTTT
CASSPRQGVTGELFF
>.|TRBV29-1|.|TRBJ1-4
TGCAGCGTTGAAGGGGTAGGAACTAATGAAAAACTGTTTTTT
CSVEGVGTNEKLFF
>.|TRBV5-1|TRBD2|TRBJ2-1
TGCGCCAGCAGCTTGTCGGGACTAGCGGGAAATAATGAGCAGTTCTTC
CASSLSGLAGNNEQFF
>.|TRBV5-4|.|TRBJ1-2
TGTGCCAGCAGCTTTCAGCAGGGCGACTATGGCTACACCTTC
CASSFQQGDYGYTF
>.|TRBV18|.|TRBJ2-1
TGTGCCAGCTCACCTGTACTCGACAATGAGCAGTTCTTC
CASSPVLDNEQFF
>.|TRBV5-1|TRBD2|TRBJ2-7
TGCGCCAGCAGCTTGTCGGGGCGGGAGGCCTACGAGCAGTACTTC
CASSLSGREAYEQYF
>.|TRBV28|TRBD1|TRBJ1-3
TGTGCCAGCAGCCAGCAGGGGGCGAGAGGAAACACCATATATTTT
CASSQQGARGNTIYF
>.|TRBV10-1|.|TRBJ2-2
TGCGCCAGCAGTGATTGGACACCACCCACCGGGGAGCTGTTTTTT
CASSDWTPPTGELFF
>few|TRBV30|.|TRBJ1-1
TGTGCCTGGAGTAACGCAGTGAACACTGAAGCTTTCTTT
CAWSNAVNTEAFF
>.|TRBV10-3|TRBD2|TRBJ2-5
TGTGCCATCAGACCGGGACTAGCGGGATTAGGGACCCAGTACTTC
CAIRPGLAGLGTQYF
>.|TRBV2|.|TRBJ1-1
TGTGCCAGCAGTGAAGACGGGCTGGGGTCGGTCACTGAAGCTTTCTTT
CASSEDGLGSVTEAFF
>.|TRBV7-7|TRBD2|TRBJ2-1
TGTGCCAGCAGCTTTAGAGGACGGCGGGAGCCCTACAATGAGCAGTTCTTC
CASSFRGRREPYNEQFF
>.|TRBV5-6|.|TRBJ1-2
TGTGCCAGCAGCCACAGGGTAACCTATGGCTACACCTTC
CASSHRVTYGYTF
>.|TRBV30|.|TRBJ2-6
TGTGCCTGGAGTGACGGAACAGGGAGTGGGGCCAACGTCCTGACTTTC
CAWSDGTGSGANVLTF
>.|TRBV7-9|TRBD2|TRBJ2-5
TGTGCCAGCAGCTTAACTAGCGGAGAGGGCCAAGAGACCCAGTACTTC
CASSLTSGEGQETQYF
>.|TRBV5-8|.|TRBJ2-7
TGTGCCAGCAGCTTCGGGACCGCCTGGTACGAGCAGTACTTC
CASSFGTAWYEQYF
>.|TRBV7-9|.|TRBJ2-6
TGTGCCAGCAGCTTAGGAGGGGGTCCTGGGGCCAACGTCCTGACTTTC
CASSLGGGPGANVLTF
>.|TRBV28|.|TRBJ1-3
TGTGCCAGCAGTCCCCCCATTTTCTCTGGAAACACCATATATTTT
CASSPPIFSGNTIYF
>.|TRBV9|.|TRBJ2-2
TGTGCCAGCAGCGCCCGACAGGCTTGGGCCGGGGAGCTGTTTTTT
CASSARQAWAGELFF
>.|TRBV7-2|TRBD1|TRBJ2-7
TGTGCCAGCAGCTTGGACAGGGGATACTACGAGCAGTACTTC
CASSLDRGYYEQYF
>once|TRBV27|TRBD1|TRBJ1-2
TGTGCCAGCAGTTTCCCAGGGGGCGCGGGCTACACCTTC
CASSFPGGAGYTF
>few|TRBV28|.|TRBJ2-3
TGTGCCAGCAGTTCCGGGGCAGATACGCAGTATTTT
CASSSGADTQYF
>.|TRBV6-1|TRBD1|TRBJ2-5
TGTGCCAGCAGTGAAGCGGGACAGGGATTAAGCCAGTACTTC
CASSEAGQGLSQYF
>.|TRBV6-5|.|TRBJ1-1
TGTGCCAGCAGTTTTCGGGGAGTGGTGAACACTGAAGCTTTCTTT
CASSFRGVVNTEAFF
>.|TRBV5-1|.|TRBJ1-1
TGCGCCAGCAGCCCCGGGCCGGGATTCGATGGCACTGAAGCTTTCTTT
CASSPGPGFDGTEAFF
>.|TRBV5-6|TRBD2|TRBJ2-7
TGTGCCAGCAGCTCTGGGAGGGGCGGGAGGGCCGACGAGCAGTACTTC
CASSSGRGGRADEQYF
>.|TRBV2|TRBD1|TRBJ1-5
TGTGCCAGCAGTGAATGGACAGGGGATCAGCCCCAGCATTTT
CASSEWTGDQPQHF
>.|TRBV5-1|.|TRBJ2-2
TGCGCCAGCAGCTTGTTTACCGAGGGTGCCGGGGAGCTGTTTTTT
CASSLFTEGAGELFF
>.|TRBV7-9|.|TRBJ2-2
TGTGCCAGCAGCTTAGGCCAGAGCACCGGGGAGCTGTTTTTT
CASSLGQSTGELFF
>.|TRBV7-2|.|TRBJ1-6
TGTGCCAGCAGCTTATTCAGGGAATTAAATTCACCCCTCCACTTT
CASSLFRELNSPLHF
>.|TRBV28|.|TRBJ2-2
TGTGCCAGCAGATCCCCCCCGGGGGGCCCCGGGACCACGAACACCGGGGAGCTGTTTTTT
CASRSPPGGPGTTNTGELFF
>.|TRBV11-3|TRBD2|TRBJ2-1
TGTGCCAGCAGCGGCACGCCCCAGGGAGGGACTAGATACACTAATGAGCAGTTCTTC
CASSGTPQGGTRYTNEQFF
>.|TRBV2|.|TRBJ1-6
TGTGCCAGCAGTTTAGGACAGAGAAATAATTCACCCCTCCACTTT
CASSLGQRNNSPLHF
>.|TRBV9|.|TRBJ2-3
TGTGCCAGCAGCGGTCGGCCAGATACGCAGTATTTT
CASSGRPDTQYF
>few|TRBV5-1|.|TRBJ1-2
TGCGCCAGCAGCCAACAGCTAAACTATGGCTACACCTTC
CASSQQLNYGYTF